A single sample is the source of the 27 T cell receptor beta chains below, sequenced in a study of cytomegalovirus exposure and HLA in healthy donors. PCR involved 60 Vbeta and 13 Jbeta primers. Assay: immunoSEQ multiplex PCR; the TCRdb copy retains only in-frame clones and omits some. Found here are approximately 130,000 clones, 70% to 85% of them singletons; the top ten hold under 3%. Sequenced input: PBMCs. These receptors were obtained from a boy between 2 and 15 years old in good health and CMV-seronegative.

This clone was observed a single time. This rearrangement joins TRBV6-4 to TRBJ2-1, with D maybe TRBD2 (5 bases). Germline CDR1 reads MRHNA; CDR2 reads SNTAGT. This CDR3 spans 13 amino acids. Trimming stripped 6 bases from V and 9 bases from J, with 15 bases between. The CDR3 spells CASSSRTEGEQFF. CDR3 bases: TGTGCCAGCAGCTCTCGGACCGAGGGTGAGCAGTTCTTC.

The table lists this clone with a count of one. This chain joins TRBV4-1 and TRBJ1-1; unclear D gene. Trimming removed 4 bases from V and 3 bases from J, with 21 bases in between. Looked up from germline, CDR1 is MGHRA and CDR2 is YSYEKL. This CDR3 is 17 amino acids long. The CDR3 coding sequence is TGCGCCAGCAGCCTATTCTTCGTCGGGAAAGAGGACACTGAAGCTTTCTTT. Protein sequence: CASSLFFVGKEDTEAFF.

This chain joins TRBV7-6 and TRBJ1-4; the D is unclear. Germline assignment: CDR1 SGHVS and CDR2 FNYEAQ. Trimming took 4 bases from V and 0 from J, leaving 9 bases between them. This CDR3 contains 15 residues. As DNA, the CDR3 is TGTGCCAGCAGCTCGTTAGCTGCAACTAATGAAAAACTGTTTTTT. This gives the protein CASSSLAATNEKLFF. The full variable domain, completed using reference TRBV7-6 and TRBJ1-4, is GAGVSQSPRYKVTKRGQDVALRCDPISGHVSLYWYRQALGQGPEFLTYFNYEAQQDKSGLPNDRFSAERPEGSISTLTIQRTEQRDSAMYRCASSSLAATNEKLFFGSGTQLSVL.

The chain has TRBV5-4 and TRBJ2-7; no definite D call. Trimming cost V 0 bases and J 3 bases, with 13 bases left between them. This CDR3 spans 15 amino acids. Germline-derived CDR1 and CDR2 are SGHNT and YYREEE (reference sequence). The chain's CDR3 is CASSLASEQIYEQYV. CDR3 coding DNA: TGTGCCAGCAGCTTGGCATCTGAACAGATCTACGAGCAGTACGTC.

V usage is TRBV9 and J usage is TRBJ2-5; D not certain. Germline CDR1 is SGDLS and CDR2 is YYNGEE. V was shortened by 4 bases and J by 5 bases, with 12 bases between the two germline ends. CDR3 length equals 13 residues. The CDR3 DNA is TGTGCCAGCAGCCCGAGAGGAAGCGAGACCCAGTACTTC. Translated, it gives CASSPRGSETQYF.

The chain has TRBV9 and TRBJ1-2; 7 positions agree with TRBD1. V shed 3 bases, J shed 8 bases, and the junction held 7 bases outside the gene matches. Germline V CDR1 and CDR2: SGDLS, YYNGEE. The CDR3 sequence is 13 residues long. This CDR3 reads CASSAPSGGGYTF. The DNA for the CDR3 is TGTGCCAGCAGCGCCCCGTCAGGGGGAGGCTACACCTTC.

The table lists this clone with a few counts. The gene calls are TRBV6-6 and TRBJ1-1, with 7 bases aligning to TRBD1. J was trimmed by 2 bases and V by 4 bases; bases with no gene match: 7. This CDR3 is 15 amino acids long. Germline assignment: CDR1 MNHNY and CDR2 SVGAGI (reference sequence). CDR3 DNA sequence: TGTGCCAGCAGTTTCCGGGACAGAGTAAACACTGAAGCTTTCTTT. Its translation: CASSFRDRVNTEAFF.

The chain combines TRBV4-3 with TRBJ2-1, with 8 bases lining up with TRBD2. The trim removed 4 bases at V and 2 bases at J, leaving 4 bases unmatched. The CDR3 loop spans 15 amino acids. Germline CDR1 is LGHNA and CDR2 is YSLEER. This CDR3 reads CASSPGLEAYNEQFF. The CDR3 bases are TGCGCCAGCAGCCCGGGACTAGAAGCCTACAATGAGCAGTTCTTC.

V usage is TRBV30 and J usage is TRBJ1-1, with D maybe TRBD1 (6 bases). The V and J ends lost 0 bases and 4 bases respectively, with 18 bases between them. Germline V gene lookup returns CDR1 GTSNPN and CDR2 SVGIG (reference sequence). This CDR3 contains 16 residues. CDR3 sequence: CAWSVLGHGRGTEAFF. CDR3 coding DNA: TGTGCCTGGAGTGTTTTGGGACACGGGCGAGGCACTGAAGCTTTCTTT.

This chain uses TRBV4-3 with TRBJ2-5; 9 positions agree with TRBD2. The V segment lost 4 bases and the J segment 0 bases; nucleotides outside the gene matches: 6. The CDR3 length is 16 residues. Germline CDR1 is LGHNA and CDR2 is YSLEER. CDR3 amino acids: CASSLVAGAYQETQYF. The CDR3 DNA follows: TGCGCCAGCAGCCTAGTAGCGGGGGCGTACCAAGAGACCCAGTACTTC.

This clone showed up just a few times. CDR3 nucleotides: TGTGCCAGCAGCCGAGGGGCAGGGGACACTGAAGCTTTCTTT. It specifies CASSRGAGDTEAFF. The chain uses TRBV7-9 and TRBJ1-1, with TRBD1 as a possible D gene (6 bases). V lost 5 bases to trimming and J lost 3 bases, with 13 bases between them. The CDR3 runs to 14 residues. CDR1 and CDR2 (germline): SEHNR, FQNEAQ (reference sequence).

J is TRBJ2-5 and V is TRBV6-6; perhaps TRBD2 as D (6 bases). Trimming took 2 bases from V and 4 from J, leaving 14 bases between them. This CDR3 comprises 15 residues. Germline CDR1 is MNHNY and CDR2 is SVGAGI (reference sequence). The DNA for the CDR3 is TGTGCCAGCAGTTACGGGGACGGGGGTGGAGAGACCCAGTACTTC. This encodes CASSYGDGGGETQYF.

This clone appeared a few times. This chain uses TRBV11-2 with TRBJ2-2; D call uncertain. V gave up 1 base and J gave up 2 bases, with 5 bases separating them. CDR1 and CDR2 from the germline V gene are SGHAT and FQNNGV. CDR3 size: 14 residues. The DNA of the CDR3 is TGTGCCAGCAGCTTAGCTACTAACACCGGGGAGCTGTTTTTT. Protein product: CASSLATNTGELFF.

Note on this clone: An end of the junction differs from the germline gene, which may be a read error. The J gene is TRBJ2-7, the V gene TRBV18, with D uncertain. This CDR3 comprises 14 residues. Germline CDR1 reads KGHSH; CDR2 reads LQKENI. CDR3 sequence (DNA): TGTGCCAGCTCCCCACAAGACGGAGCCTACGAGCAGTACTTC. Translation gives CASSPQDGAYEQYF.

This clone was observed once. Here the CDR3 DNA reads TGTGCCAGCAGCTTAGGCGCTTACAATGAGCAGTTCTTC. Residues: CASSLGAYNEQFF. The genes are TRBV7-6 and TRBJ2-1; D ambiguous. Trimming removed 1 base from V and 4 bases from J, with 5 bases in between. The CDR3 extends over 13 amino acids. CDR1 and CDR2 (germline): SGHVS, FNYEAQ.

The rearrangement joins TRBV5-1 to TRBJ1-5; D is ambiguous. Germline V gives CDR1 SGHRS, CDR2 YFSETQ. This CDR3 comprises 15 residues. The V end lost 0 bases, the J end lost 0 bases, and 7 bases lay between the germline ends. The CDR3 here is CASSLAGYSNQPQHF. In DNA, the CDR3 is TGCGCCAGCAGCTTGGCCGGGTATAGCAATCAGCCCCAGCATTTT.

Comment on this clone: An end of the junction does not agree with germline; a read error may underlie this. This chain joins TRBV7-7 and TRBJ2-5, with no clear D. This CDR3 comprises 14 residues. In germline, CDR1 is SSHAT, CDR2 FNYEAQ (reference sequence). CDR3 sequence reads: CASSLAGLQETQYF. In DNA form, the CDR3 reads TGTGCTAGCAGCTTAGCCGGTCTCCAAGAGACCCAGTACTTC.

This clone was observed a few times. This sequence joins TRBV4-2 and TRBJ1-2, with D perhaps matching TRBD1 (5 bases). Trimming removed 0 bases from V and 2 bases from J, with 10 bases in between. The germline gives CDR1 LGHNA, CDR2 YNFKEQ. CDR3 length: 15 amino acids. CDR3 region: CASSQDRRGNYGYTF. Written as DNA, the CDR3 is TGTGCCAGCAGCCAAGATAGGAGGGGAAACTATGGCTACACCTTC.

J is TRBJ1-2 and V is TRBV10-2; D may be TRBD1 (5 bases). The V end was cut by 5 bases, the J end by 3 bases, with 13 bases between. Germline CDR1 WSHSY, CDR2 SAAADI. There are 14 residues in the CDR3. The CDR3 DNA reads as TGCGCCAGCAGTCCTGTAAGGGGCGACTATGGCTACACCTTC. Amino acids: CASSPVRGDYGYTF.

This clone was seen a handful of times. The chain carries TRBV5-4 and TRBJ1-1; possibly TRBD1 for D (5 bases). The CDR3 consists of 15 residues. The V end lost 4 bases, the J end lost 0 bases, and 13 bases lay between the germline ends. CDR1 is SGHNT and CDR2 is YYREEE in the germline V gene (reference sequence). Here the CDR3 reads CASSRETAMNTEAFF. CDR3 in DNA: TGTGCCAGCAGCCGAGAGACAGCCATGAACACTGAAGCTTTCTTT.

The rearrangement uses TRBV29-1 and TRBJ2-7; TRBD2 agrees at 8 bases. Germline trimming cut 3 bases from V and 3 bases from J; bases unmatched to any gene: 10. CDR3 length: 15 amino acids. Germline lookup yields CDR1 SQVTM and CDR2 ANQGSEA. CDR3 nucleotide sequence: TGCAGCGTTGATACCGGGGGGGGAGATCGCTACGAGCAGTACTTC. Protein: CSVDTGGGDRYEQYF.

This chain uses TRBV28 with TRBJ2-3; no clear D. This CDR3 has 14 residues. Trimming removed 7 bases at V and 0 bases at J, with 11 bases between. CDR1 MDHEN and CDR2 SYDVKM come from the germline V gene. CDR3 sequence: CASTTYLSTDTQYF. CDR3 coding DNA: TGTGCCAGCACCACCTATCTTAGCACAGATACGCAGTATTTT.

The gene calls are TRBV11-2 and TRBJ2-5; tentative D call: TRBD2 (6 bases). CDR1 SGHAT and CDR2 FQNNGV come from the germline V gene. V shed 5 bases and J shed 2 bases, with 9 bases lying between them. The CDR3 runs to 13 residues. CDR3 region: CASSRDFQETQYF. As DNA, the CDR3 is TGTGCCAGCAGCCGGGACTTTCAAGAGACCCAGTACTTC.

The chain carries TRBV9 and TRBJ1-5; D uncertain. CDR1 and CDR2 (germline): SGDLS, YYNGEE. V was cut by 0 bases and J by 5 bases, with 12 bases left in between. The CDR3 spans 15 residues. The CDR3 region is CASSVGSTTDQPQHF. CDR3 sequence (DNA): TGTGCCAGCAGCGTAGGGAGTACCACCGATCAGCCCCAGCATTTT.

The V call is TRBV21-1, the J call TRBJ1-6. TRBV21-1 is reported as a pseudogene. The CDR3 contains 18 residues. The CDR3 DNA reads as TGTGCCAGCAGCAAAAGCGGGATGGGGGGGGCAGATAATTCACCCCTCCACTTT. This translates into CASSKSGMGGADNSPLHF.

The chain employs TRBV18 and TRBJ1-1; 9 bases are a match to TRBD1. The length of the CDR3 is 15 residues. Trimming removed 3 bases from V and 5 bases from J; junction bases left unmatched: 7. Germline CDR1 reads KGHSH; CDR2 reads LQKENI. The CDR3 coding sequence is TGTGCCAGCTCACCGCAGACAGGGGGTGGGACTGAAGCTTTCTTT. Residues: CASSPQTGGGTEAFF.

The chain uses TRBV11-3 and TRBJ2-1, with D possibly being TRBD2 (7 bases). V lost 4 bases and J lost 8, with 12 bases in between. The CDR3 is made up of 13 amino acids. Germline assignment: CDR1 SGHNT and CDR2 YENEEA. CDR3 nucleotides: TGTGCCAGCAGCTCTGGGGAGGGGGATGAGCAGTTCTTC. Its protein product is CASSSGEGDEQFF.